A single sample gave rise to the 13 T cell receptor beta chains below, sequenced in a study of T cells after yellow fever vaccination. From the 5' RACE reads, TCRdb called clonotypes with MiXCR, one entry per CDR3 protein. Of about 130,000 distinct CDR3 sequences listed, roughly 10% were seen once; the top ten hold about two fifths. The source was CD8+ T cells sorted from PBMCs, collected on the day of the yellow fever booster vaccination. The receptors here all came from a man between 18 and 35 years old who received the YFV17D yellow fever vaccine.

This clonotype has at least ten counts. The J gene is TRBJ2-5, the V gene TRBV15; TRBD1 aligns across 11 bases. The CDR3 loop spans 15 amino acids. The germline V gene encodes CDR1 LNHNV and CDR2 YYDKDF (reference sequence). Germline trimming cut 0 bases from V and 5 bases from J; bases unmatched to any gene: 2. CDR3 sequence (DNA): TGTGCCACCAGCAGAGATGGGACAGGGGGGGAGACCCAGTACTTC. Amino acids: CATSRDGTGGETQYF.

CDR3 in amino acids: CASSSPGGGAYNEQFF. The CDR3 region has the DNA TGTGCCAGCAGTTCCCCGGGCGGGGGGGCCTACAATGAGCAGTTCTTC. This rearrangement joins TRBV6-2 or TRBV6-3 to TRBJ2-1, with 9 bases lining up with TRBD2. V lost 4 bases and J lost 2; bases outside the gene matches: 6. Looked up from germline, CDR1 is MNHEY and CDR2 is SVGEGT. The CDR3 has 16 residues.

This clonotype turned up a few times. The chain has TRBV30 and TRBJ2-3, with TRBD1 as a possible D gene (6 bases). The germline CDR1 and CDR2 sequences are GTSNPN and SVGIG (reference sequence). V lost 5 bases and J lost 10, with 19 bases in between. This CDR3 has 13 residues. The CDR3 nucleotides are TGTGCCTGGCGCGGGCACGGGACACACCCGCAGTATTTT. Translated: CAWRGHGTHPQYF.

There are a few counts of this clonotype. The chain is built from TRBV12-3 or TRBV12-4 and TRBJ2-1; 8 positions agree with TRBD1. CDR3 length equals 14 residues. The V segment lost 5 bases and the J segment 3 bases; nucleotides outside the gene matches: 3. The CDR3 loop is CASSAGTGYNEQFF. The CDR3 region has the DNA TGTGCCAGCAGTGCCGGGACAGGCTACAATGAGCAGTTCTTC.

This clonotype was observed a few times. The chain is built from TRBV4-3 and TRBJ1-2, with D uncertain. From germline, CDR1 is LGHNA and CDR2 YSLEER. The CDR3 length is 13 residues. Trimming took off 2 bases at V and 4 bases at J, with 8 bases between the two ends. CDR3 amino acids: CASSQSDGYGYTF. The CDR3 coding sequence is TGCGCCAGCAGCCAATCGGACGGCTATGGCTACACCTTC.

In its sample, this clonotype was seen many times. V usage is TRBV27 and J usage is TRBJ1-5; D uncertain. Germline CDR1 reads MNHEY; CDR2 reads SMNVEV (reference sequence). The CDR3 consists of 15 residues. The V and J ends lost 0 bases and 6 bases respectively, with 12 bases between them. The CDR3 DNA follows: TGTGCCAGCAGTTTATCGGTGTCGGGAGGTCAGCCCCAGCATTTT. The encoded protein is CASSLSVSGGQPQHF.

The V call is TRBV10-3, the J call TRBJ1-4; a weak D match, TRBD1 (6 bases). The germline V gene encodes CDR1 ENHRY and CDR2 SYGVKD. The CDR3 spans 16 residues. Trimming removed 8 bases from V and 0 bases from J, with 16 bases in between. CDR3 sequence reads: CAIAPGQSPTNEKLFF. The CDR3 DNA reads TGTGCCATCGCCCCCGGACAGTCTCCAACTAATGAAAAACTGTTTTTT.

This chain uses TRBV9 with TRBJ2-2; 7 nucleotides line up with TRBD1. The germline gives CDR1 SGDLS, CDR2 YYNGEE. Trimming removed 3 bases from V and 1 base from J; junction bases left unmatched: 3. CDR3 length: 15 residues. The CDR3: CASSARQGNTGELFF. DNA for the CDR3: TGTGCCAGCAGCGCCAGACAGGGGAACACCGGGGAGCTGTTTTTT.

There are a few counts of this clonotype. The chain employs TRBV20-1 and TRBJ2-1, with D perhaps TRBD2 (5 bases). V gave up 0 bases and J gave up 0 bases, with 12 bases separating them. CDR3 length: 16 residues. CDR1 and CDR2 (germline): DFQATT, SNEGSKA (reference sequence). The CDR3 sequence is CSARDRRASSYNEQFF. DNA of the CDR3: TGCAGTGCTAGAGATCGGCGGGCGAGCTCCTACAATGAGCAGTTCTTC.

This clonotype was counted only a few times. This sequence joins TRBV27 and TRBJ1-2; D is undetermined. The CDR3 loop spans 15 amino acids. V gave up 6 bases and J gave up 7 bases, with 21 bases separating them. CDR1 and CDR2 (germline): MNHEY, SMNVEV (reference sequence). CDR3 amino acids: CASSSVLDSYGGYTF. The DNA for the CDR3 is TGTGCCAGCAGCTCTGTCCTAGACTCCTATGGTGGCTACACCTTC.

There are a few counts of this clonotype. CDR3 region: CASSLGVFGTDTQYF. The CDR3, as DNA: TGTGCCAGCAGCTTAGGCGTTTTCGGTACAGATACGCAGTATTTT. The chain combines TRBV7-2 with TRBJ2-3, with D unclear. CDR3 size: 15 residues. CDR1 and CDR2 from the germline V gene are SGHTA and FQGNSA. The germline V and J ends were trimmed by 1 base and 3 bases, with 11 bases remaining between them.

This clonotype was observed a handful of times. The chain couples TRBV4-3 to TRBJ1-2; D is possibly TRBD1 (5 bases). V gave up 4 bases and J gave up 7 bases, with 13 bases separating them. The germline gives CDR1 LGHNA, CDR2 YSLEER. The CDR3 runs to 13 residues. The CDR3 here is CASSPVMRGGYTF. The CDR3, as DNA: TGCGCCAGCAGCCCCGTCATGAGGGGTGGCTACACCTTC.

This clonotype was recorded many times. This rearrangement joins TRBV7-9 to TRBJ2-7; D might be TRBD1 (7 bases). The CDR3 has 15 residues. V was shortened by 4 bases and J by 4 bases, with 17 bases between the two germline ends. In germline, CDR1 is SEHNR, CDR2 FQNEAQ (reference sequence). The CDR3 spells CASSSTQQGRYEQYF. CDR3 DNA sequence: TGTGCCAGCAGCTCCACCCAACAGGGGAGGTACGAGCAGTACTTC.